Listed below are T cell receptor beta chains from one sample, sequenced in a study of cytomegalovirus exposure and HLA in healthy donors. Profiling relied on immunoSEQ multiplex PCR, and the TCRdb table lists in-frame clones only, not all of them. The sample has about 130,000 clones; around 83% are singletons. The sequenced sample was PBMCs. These receptors were taken from a girl aged 2 to 10 in good health and CMV-seronegative. CDR3s include the opening cysteine and the closing phenylalanine or tryptophan.

CDR3aa,j_gene,v_gene
CALQGLLSSPLHF,TRBJ1-6,TRBV30
CASSFASGELFF,TRBJ2-2,TRBV7-8
CAWSGRAGEQYF,TRBJ2-7,TRBV30
CASSSQESNGYTF,TRBJ1-2,TRBV27
CSVVGGQAYEQYF,TRBJ2-7,TRBV29-1
CASSLTSGTDTQYF,TRBJ2-3,TRBV5-1
CASSPRGGGGYTF,TRBJ1-2,TRBV7-8
CASSSRGEGYGYTF,TRBJ1-2,TRBV21-1
CASSVAAGASYNEQFF,TRBJ2-1,TRBV25-1
CATSTHRGGASYGYTF,TRBJ1-2,TRBV15
CASTNTDRAGYGYTF,TRBJ1-2,TRBV4-2
CASNRRGREAPLSSYNEQFF,TRBJ2-1,TRBV9
CASSLITGSNQPQHF,TRBJ1-5,TRBV27
CASSEVGTGNYEQYF,TRBJ2-7,TRBV6-1
CASSLYGQRPHNEQFF,TRBJ2-1,TRBV28
CASSQDRDTGELFF,TRBJ2-2,TRBV28
CASSAQGAGLTDTQYF,TRBJ2-3,TRBV9
CASSLYGSGGAGDTQYF,TRBJ2-3,TRBV7-2
CASSTGTDNNEQFF,TRBJ2-1,TRBV25-1
CASRVSGGARETQYF,TRBJ2-5,TRBV7-2
CASSPRTKEQFF,TRBJ2-1,TRBV11-2
CASSIRGISDTIYF,TRBJ1-3,TRBV25-1
CASSPDRGNPYGYTF,TRBJ1-2,TRBV5-1
CASSQRTTSGGSDTQYF,TRBJ2-3,TRBV4-2
CASSPIGGFNGYTF,TRBJ1-2,TRBV5-1
CASSLSQETQYF,TRBJ2-5,TRBV5-1
CASSLGDGGAGAEAFF,TRBJ1-1,TRBV7-9
CASSTLAPSSYEQYF,TRBJ2-7,TRBV28
CAISAFRNNEQFF,TRBJ2-1,TRBV10-3
CASSFTSGSTDTQYF,TRBJ2-3,TRBV7-2